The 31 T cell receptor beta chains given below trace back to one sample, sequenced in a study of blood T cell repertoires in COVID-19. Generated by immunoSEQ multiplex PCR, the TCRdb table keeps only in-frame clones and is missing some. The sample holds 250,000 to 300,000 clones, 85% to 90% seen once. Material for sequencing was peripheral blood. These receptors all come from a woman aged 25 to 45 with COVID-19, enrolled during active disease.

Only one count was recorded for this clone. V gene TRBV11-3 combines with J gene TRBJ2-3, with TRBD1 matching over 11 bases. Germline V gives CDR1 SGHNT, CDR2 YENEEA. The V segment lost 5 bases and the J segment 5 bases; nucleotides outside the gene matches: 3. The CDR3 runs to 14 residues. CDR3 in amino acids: CASSTGQGEDTQYF. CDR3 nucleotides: TGTGCCAGCAGCACGGGACAGGGGGAAGATACGCAGTATTTT.

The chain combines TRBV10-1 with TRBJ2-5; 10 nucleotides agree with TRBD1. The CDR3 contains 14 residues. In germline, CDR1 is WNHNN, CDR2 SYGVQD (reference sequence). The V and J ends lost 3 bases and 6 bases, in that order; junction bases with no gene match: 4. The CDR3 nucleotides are TGCGCCAGCAGTGAAGGGACAGGGGCGAAGACCCAGTACTTC. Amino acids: CASSEGTGAKTQYF.

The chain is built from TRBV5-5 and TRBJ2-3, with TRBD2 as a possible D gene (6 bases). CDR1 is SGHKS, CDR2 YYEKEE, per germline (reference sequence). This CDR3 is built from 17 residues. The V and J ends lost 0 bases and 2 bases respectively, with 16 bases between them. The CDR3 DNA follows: TGTGCCAGCAGCTTGGCCCTGAGCGGGCGTTACACAGATACGCAGTATTTT. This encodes CASSLALSGRYTDTQYF.

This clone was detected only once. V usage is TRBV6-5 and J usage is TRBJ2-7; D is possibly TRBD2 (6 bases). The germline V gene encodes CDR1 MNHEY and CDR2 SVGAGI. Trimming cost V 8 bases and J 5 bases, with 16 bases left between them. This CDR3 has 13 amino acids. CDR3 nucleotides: TGTGCCAGCGGGGACTCGACTGGGGACGAGCAGTACTTC. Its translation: CASGDSTGDEQYF.

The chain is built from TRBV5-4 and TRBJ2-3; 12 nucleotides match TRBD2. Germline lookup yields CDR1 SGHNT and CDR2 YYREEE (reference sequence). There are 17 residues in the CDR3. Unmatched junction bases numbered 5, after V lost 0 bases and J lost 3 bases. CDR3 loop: CASSLAAGTSGTDTQYF. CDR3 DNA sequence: TGTGCCAGCAGCTTGGCTGCCGGGACTAGCGGGACAGATACGCAGTATTTT.

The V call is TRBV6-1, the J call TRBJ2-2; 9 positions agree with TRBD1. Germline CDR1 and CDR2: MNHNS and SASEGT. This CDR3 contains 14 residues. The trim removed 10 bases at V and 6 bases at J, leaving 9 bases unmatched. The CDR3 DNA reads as TGTGCCATAGGGGACAGGGTGGAGTCCGGGGAGCTGTTTTTT. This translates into CAIGDRVESGELFF.

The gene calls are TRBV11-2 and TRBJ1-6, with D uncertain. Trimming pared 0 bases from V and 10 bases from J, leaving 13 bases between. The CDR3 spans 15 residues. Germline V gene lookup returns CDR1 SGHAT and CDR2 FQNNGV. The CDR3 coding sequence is TGTGCCAGCAGCTTAGACGAGGGAGGGAAATCACCCCTCCACTTT. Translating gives CASSLDEGGKSPLHF.

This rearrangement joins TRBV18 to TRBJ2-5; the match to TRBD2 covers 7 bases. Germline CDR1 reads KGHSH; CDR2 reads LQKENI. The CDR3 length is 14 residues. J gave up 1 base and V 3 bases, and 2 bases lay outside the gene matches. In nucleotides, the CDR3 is TGTGCCAGCTCACCCGGACTAGGCCAAGAGACCCAGTACTTC. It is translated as CASSPGLGQETQYF. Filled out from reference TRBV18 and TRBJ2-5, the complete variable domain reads NAGVMQNPRHLVRRRGQEARLRCSPMKGHSHVYWYRQLPEEGLKFMVYLQKENIIDESGMPKERFSAEFPKEGPSILRIQQVVRGDSAAYFCASSPGLGQETQYFGPGTRLLVL.

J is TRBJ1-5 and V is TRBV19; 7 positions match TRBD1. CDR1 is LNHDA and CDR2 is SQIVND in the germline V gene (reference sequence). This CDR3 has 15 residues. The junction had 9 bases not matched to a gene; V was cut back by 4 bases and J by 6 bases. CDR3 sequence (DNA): TGTGCCAGTAGTAGAGGGGGCGCGGCTGTTCAGCCCCAGCATTTT. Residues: CASSRGGAAVQPQHF. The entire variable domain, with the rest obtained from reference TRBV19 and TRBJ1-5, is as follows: DGGITQSPKYLFRKEGQNVTLSCEQNLNHDAMYWYRQDPGQGLRLIYYSQIVNDFQKGDIAEGYSVSREKKESFPLTVTSAQKNPTAFYLCASSRGGAAVQPQHFGDGTRLSIL.

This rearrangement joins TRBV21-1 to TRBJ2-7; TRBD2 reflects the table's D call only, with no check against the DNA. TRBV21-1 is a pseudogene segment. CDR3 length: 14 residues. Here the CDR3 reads CASSKSSGGDEQYF. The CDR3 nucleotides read TGTGCCAGCAGCAAAAGCAGCGGGGGAGACGAGCAGTACTTC.

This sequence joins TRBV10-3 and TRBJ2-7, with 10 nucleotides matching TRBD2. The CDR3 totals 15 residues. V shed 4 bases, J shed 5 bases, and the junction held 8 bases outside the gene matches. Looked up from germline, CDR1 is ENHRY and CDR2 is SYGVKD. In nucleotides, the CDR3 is TGTGCCATCAGTGGCCCACTAGCGGGGATCGACGAGCAGTACTTC. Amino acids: CAISGPLAGIDEQYF.

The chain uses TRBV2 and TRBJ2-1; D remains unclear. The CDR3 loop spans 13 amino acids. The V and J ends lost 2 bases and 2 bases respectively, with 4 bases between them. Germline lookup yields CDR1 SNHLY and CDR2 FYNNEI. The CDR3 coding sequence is TGTGCCAGCAGTGAAACGGCCTACAATGAGCAGTTCTTC. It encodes CASSETAYNEQFF. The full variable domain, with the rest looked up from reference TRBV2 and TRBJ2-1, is EPEVTQTPSHQVTQMGQEVILRCVPISNHLYFYWYRQILGQKVEFLVSFYNNEISEKSEIFDDQFSVERPDGSNFTLKIRSTKLEDSAMYFCASSETAYNEQFFGPGTRLTVL.

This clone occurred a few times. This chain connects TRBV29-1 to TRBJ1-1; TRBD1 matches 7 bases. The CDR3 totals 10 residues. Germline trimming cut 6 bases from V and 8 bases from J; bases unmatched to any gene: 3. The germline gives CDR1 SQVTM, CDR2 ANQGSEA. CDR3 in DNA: TGCAGCGTGGGACAGTTCGAAGCTTTCTTT. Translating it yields CSVGQFEAFF. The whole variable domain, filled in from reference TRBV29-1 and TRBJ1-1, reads SAVISQKPSRDICQRGTSLTIQCQVDSQVTMMFWYRQQPGQSLTLIATANQGSEATYESGFVIDKFPISRPNLTFSTLTVSNMSPEDSSIYLCSVGQFEAFFGQGTRLTVV.

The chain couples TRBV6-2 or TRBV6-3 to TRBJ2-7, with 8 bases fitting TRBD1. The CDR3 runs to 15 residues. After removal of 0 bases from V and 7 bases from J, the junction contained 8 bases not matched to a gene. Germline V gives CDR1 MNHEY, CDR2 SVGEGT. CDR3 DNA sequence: TGTGCCAGCAGTTACTCGGTCAGGGGGCGAGGGGAGCAGTACTTC. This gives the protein CASSYSVRGRGEQYF.

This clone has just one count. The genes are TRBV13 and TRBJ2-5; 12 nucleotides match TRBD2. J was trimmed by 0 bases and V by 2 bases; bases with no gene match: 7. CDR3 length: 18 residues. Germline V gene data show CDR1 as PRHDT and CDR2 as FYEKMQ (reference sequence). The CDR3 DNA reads TGTGCCAGCAGCTTAAGACCCGGACTAGCGGGGTACCAAGAGACCCAGTACTTC. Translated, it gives CASSLRPGLAGYQETQYF. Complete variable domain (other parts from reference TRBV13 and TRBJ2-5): AAGVIQSPRHLIKEKRETATLKCYPIPRHDTVYWYQQGPGQDPQFLISFYEKMQSDKGSIPDRFSAQQFSDYHSELNMSSLELGDSALYFCASSLRPGLAGYQETQYFGPGTRLLVL.

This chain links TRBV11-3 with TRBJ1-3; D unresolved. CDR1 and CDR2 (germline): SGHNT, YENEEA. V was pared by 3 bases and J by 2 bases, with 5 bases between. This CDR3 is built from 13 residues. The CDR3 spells CASSFTAGNTIYF. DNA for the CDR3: TGTGCCAGCAGCTTTACAGCTGGAAACACCATATATTTT.

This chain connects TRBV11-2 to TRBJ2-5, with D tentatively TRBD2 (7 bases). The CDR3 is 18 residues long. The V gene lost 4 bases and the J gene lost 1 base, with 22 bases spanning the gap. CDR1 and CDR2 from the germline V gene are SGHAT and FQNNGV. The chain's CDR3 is CASSSYAGQGRVQETQYF. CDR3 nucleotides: TGTGCCAGCAGCTCATATGCGGGGCAGGGGAGGGTCCAAGAGACCCAGTACTTC.

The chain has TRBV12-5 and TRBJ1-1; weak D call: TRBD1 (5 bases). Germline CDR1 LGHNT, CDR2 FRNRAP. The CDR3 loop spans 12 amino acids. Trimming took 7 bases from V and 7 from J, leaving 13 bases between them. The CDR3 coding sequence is TGTGCTAGTGCTGGGTTGCAGGGTGAAGCTTTCTTT. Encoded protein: CASAGLQGEAFF.

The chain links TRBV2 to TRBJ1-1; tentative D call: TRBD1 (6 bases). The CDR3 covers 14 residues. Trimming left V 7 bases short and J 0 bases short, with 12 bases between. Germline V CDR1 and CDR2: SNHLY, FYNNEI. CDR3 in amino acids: CASTGQPMNTEAFF. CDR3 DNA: TGTGCCAGCACCGGACAGCCAATGAACACTGAAGCTTTCTTT.

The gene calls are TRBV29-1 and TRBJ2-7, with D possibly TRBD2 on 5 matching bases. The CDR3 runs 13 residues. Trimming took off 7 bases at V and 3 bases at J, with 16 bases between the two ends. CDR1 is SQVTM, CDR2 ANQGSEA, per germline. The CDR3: CSAYSGLDYEQYF. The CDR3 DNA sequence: TGCAGCGCGTATTCGGGGTTGGACTACGAGCAGTACTTC.

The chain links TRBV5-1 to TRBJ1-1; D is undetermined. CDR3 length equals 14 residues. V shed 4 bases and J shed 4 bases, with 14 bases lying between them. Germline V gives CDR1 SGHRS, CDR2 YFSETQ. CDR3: CASSPALMSTEAFF. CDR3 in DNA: TGCGCCAGCAGCCCCGCTTTGATGAGCACTGAAGCTTTCTTT.

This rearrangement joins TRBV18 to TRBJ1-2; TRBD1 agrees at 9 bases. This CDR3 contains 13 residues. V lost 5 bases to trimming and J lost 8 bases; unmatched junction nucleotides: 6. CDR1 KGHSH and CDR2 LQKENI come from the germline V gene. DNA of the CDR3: TGTGCCAGCTCAACAGGGACAGGGTACGGCTACACCTTC. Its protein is CASSTGTGYGYTF. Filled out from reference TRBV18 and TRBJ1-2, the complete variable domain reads NAGVMQNPRHLVRRRGQEARLRCSPMKGHSHVYWYRQLPEEGLKFMVYLQKENIIDESGMPKERFSAEFPKEGPSILRIQQVVRGDSAAYFCASSTGTGYGYTFGSGTRLTVV.

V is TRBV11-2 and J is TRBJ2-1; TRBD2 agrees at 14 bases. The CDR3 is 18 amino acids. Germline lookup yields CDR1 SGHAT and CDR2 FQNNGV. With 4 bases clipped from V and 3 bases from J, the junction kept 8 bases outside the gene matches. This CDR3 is CASSSRTSGGPNYNEQFF. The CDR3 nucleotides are TGTGCCAGCAGCTCAAGGACTAGCGGGGGGCCGAACTACAATGAGCAGTTCTTC.

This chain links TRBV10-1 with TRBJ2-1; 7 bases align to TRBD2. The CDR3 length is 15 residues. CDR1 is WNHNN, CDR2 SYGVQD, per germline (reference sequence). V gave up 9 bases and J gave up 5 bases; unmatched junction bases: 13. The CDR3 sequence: CASSSGAGRNNEQFF. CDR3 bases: TGCGCCAGTTCGTCCGGAGCGGGACGAAACAATGAGCAGTTCTTC.

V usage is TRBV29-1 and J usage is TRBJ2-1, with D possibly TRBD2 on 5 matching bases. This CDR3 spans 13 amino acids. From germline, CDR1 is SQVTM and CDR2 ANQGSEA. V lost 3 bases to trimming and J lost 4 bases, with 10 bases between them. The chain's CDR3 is CSVDVGEYNEQFF. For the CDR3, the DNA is TGCAGCGTTGACGTCGGGGAATACAATGAGCAGTTCTTC.

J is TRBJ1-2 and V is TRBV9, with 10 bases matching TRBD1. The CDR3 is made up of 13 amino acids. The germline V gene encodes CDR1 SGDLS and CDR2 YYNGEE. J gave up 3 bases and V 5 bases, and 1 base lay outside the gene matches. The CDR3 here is CASSGQGDYGYTF. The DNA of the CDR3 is TGTGCCAGCAGTGGACAGGGGGACTATGGCTACACCTTC.

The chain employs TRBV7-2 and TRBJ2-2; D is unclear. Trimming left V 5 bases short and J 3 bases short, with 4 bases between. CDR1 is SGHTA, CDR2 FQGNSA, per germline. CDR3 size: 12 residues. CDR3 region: CASSLYTGELFF. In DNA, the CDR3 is TGTGCCAGCAGCCTGTACACCGGGGAGCTGTTTTTT.

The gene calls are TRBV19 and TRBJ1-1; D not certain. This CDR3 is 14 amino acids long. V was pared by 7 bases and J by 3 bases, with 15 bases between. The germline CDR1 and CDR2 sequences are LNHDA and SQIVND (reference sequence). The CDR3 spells CASNPGSGYTEAFF. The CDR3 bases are TGTGCCAGTAATCCCGGATCCGGGTACACTGAAGCTTTCTTT. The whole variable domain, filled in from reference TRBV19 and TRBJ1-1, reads DGGITQSPKYLFRKEGQNVTLSCEQNLNHDAMYWYRQDPGQGLRLIYYSQIVNDFQKGDIAEGYSVSREKKESFPLTVTSAQKNPTAFYLCASNPGSGYTEAFFGQGTRLTVV.

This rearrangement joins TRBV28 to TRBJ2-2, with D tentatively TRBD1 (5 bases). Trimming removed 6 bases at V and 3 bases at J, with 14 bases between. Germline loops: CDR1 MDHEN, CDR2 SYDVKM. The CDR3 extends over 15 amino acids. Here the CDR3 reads CASSSKTAYTGELFF. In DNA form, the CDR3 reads TGTGCCAGCAGCTCCAAGACAGCATACACCGGGGAGCTGTTTTTT. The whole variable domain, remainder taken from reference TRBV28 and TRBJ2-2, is DVKVTQSSRYLVKRTGEKVFLECVQDMDHENMFWYRQDPGLGLRLIYFSYDVKMKEKGDIPEGYSVSREKKERFSLILESASTNQTSMYLCASSSKTAYTGELFFGEGSRLTVL.

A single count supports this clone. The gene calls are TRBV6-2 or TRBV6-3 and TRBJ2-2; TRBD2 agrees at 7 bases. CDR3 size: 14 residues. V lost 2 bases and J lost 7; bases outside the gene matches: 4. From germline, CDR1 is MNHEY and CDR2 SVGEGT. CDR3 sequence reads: CASSYVGGVGELFF. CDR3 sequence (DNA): TGTGCCAGCAGTTACGTTGGGGGGGTCGGGGAGCTGTTTTTT.

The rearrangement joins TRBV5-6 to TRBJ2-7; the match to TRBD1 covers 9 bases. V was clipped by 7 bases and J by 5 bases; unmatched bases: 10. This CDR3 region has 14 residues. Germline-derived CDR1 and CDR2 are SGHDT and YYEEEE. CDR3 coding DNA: TGTGCCAGCGGACTACAGGGGGCGCAGAACGAGCAGTACTTC. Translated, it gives CASGLQGAQNEQYF.